A single sample gave rise to the 24 T cell receptor beta chains below, sequenced in a study of cytomegalovirus exposure and HLA in healthy donors. A multiplex PCR was run with 60 Vbeta primers and 13 Jbeta primers. TCRdb keeps only in-frame clones here, not all; method: immunoSEQ multiplex PCR. The sample lists approximately 160,000 clones, 68% seen once, with approximately 1.3% in the top ten. Source material: PBMCs. All receptors come from a man in his forties or fifties in good health and CMV-seronegative.

This sequence joins TRBV7-6 and TRBJ1-1; possible D gene TRBD1, 6 bases. Deletions cut 2 bases from V and 5 bases from J, with 15 bases between. Germline V gene sequence: CDR1 SGHVS, CDR2 FNYEAQ. This CDR3 has 15 residues. The CDR3 region is CASSLSGGARTEAFF. Here the CDR3 DNA reads TGTGCCAGCAGCTTATCGGGGGGGGCGCGAACTGAAGCTTTCTTT.

This sequence joins TRBV7-9 and TRBJ1-1; no reliable D call. This CDR3 region has 14 residues. Trimming stripped 1 base from V and 5 bases from J, with 11 bases between. From germline, CDR1 is SEHNR and CDR2 FQNEAQ (reference sequence). Here the CDR3 DNA reads TGTGCCAGCAGCTTAGGTCTAGAACGTACTGAAGCTTTCTTT. It translates to CASSLGLERTEAFF.

This clone has only a few counts. V and J are TRBV5-4 and TRBJ1-1, with D maybe TRBD1 (6 bases). Between the trimmed V and J ends, which lost 4 bases and 5 bases, there was a span of 15 bases. Looked up from germline, CDR1 is SGHNT and CDR2 is YYREEE (reference sequence). The CDR3 length is 14 residues. The CDR3 DNA reads TGTGCCAGCAGCCCCGGGGGGGCTGGTACTGAAGCTTTCTTT. It translates to CASSPGGAGTEAFF.

This clone turned up a few times. CDR3 coding DNA: TGTGCCAGCAGGCTAAACGGGGGCTACACCTTC. Amino acid sequence: CASRLNGGYTF. The chain links TRBV11-2 to TRBJ1-2; D remains unclear. CDR3 length equals 11 residues. The germline V gene encodes CDR1 SGHAT and CDR2 FQNNGV. Trimming stripped 6 bases from V and 8 bases from J, with 10 bases between.

The rearrangement links TRBV2 to TRBJ1-5; a weak D match, TRBD1 (5 bases). This CDR3 has 14 residues. V lost 7 bases and J lost 0, with 10 bases in between. CDR1 and CDR2 (germline): SNHLY, FYNNEI. CDR3 amino acids: CASTTAYSNQPQHF. CDR3 bases: TGTGCCAGCACGACAGCTTATAGCAATCAGCCCCAGCATTTT.

The sample holds one count of this clone. The CDR3: CASSGGTSGGIGQFF. CDR3 nucleotides: TGCGCCAGCAGTGGGGGGACTAGCGGGGGGATCGGGCAGTTCTTC. The gene calls are TRBV10-1 and TRBJ2-1, with TRBD2 identical over 15 bases. The CDR3 covers 15 residues. Trimming cost V 4 bases and J 12 bases; bases outside gene matches: 7. Germline V gene data show CDR1 as WNHNN and CDR2 as SYGVQD (reference sequence).

The V gene is TRBV6-8, the J gene TRBJ2-5; TRBD2 aligns across 8 bases. Trimming removed 2 bases from V and 9 bases from J; junction bases left unmatched: 20. Per germline, CDR1 MNHGY and CDR2 SAAAGT. The CDR3 runs to 18 residues. CDR3 sequence (DNA): TGTGCCAGCAGTTACCGGATCTTAGCGGGGCCCGGGGGGGAAGCCCAGTACTTC. It translates to CASSYRILAGPGGEAQYF.

The V gene is TRBV23-1, the J gene TRBJ1-6; 8 bases are shared with TRBD1. TRBV23-1 is labeled an ORF, and its function is uncertain. The V segment lost 6 bases and the J segment 2 bases; nucleotides outside the gene matches: 6. CDR3 size: 16 residues. CDR3 amino acids: CASRYTGGTYNSPLHF. CDR3 coding DNA: TGCGCCAGCAGATATACAGGGGGAACCTATAATTCACCCCTCCACTTT.

The count of this clone is one. The rearrangement links TRBV4-3 to TRBJ1-2, with D tentatively TRBD1 (5 bases). The CDR3 extends over 13 amino acids. Germline assignment: CDR1 LGHNA and CDR2 YSLEER. Trimming took off 4 bases at V and 5 bases at J, with 11 bases between the two ends. As DNA, the CDR3 is TGCGCCAGCAGCCGAACAGGAAAATATGGCTACACCTTC. Protein sequence: CASSRTGKYGYTF.

The chain employs TRBV7-8 and TRBJ2-3; D may be TRBD2 (7 bases). The germline CDR1 and CDR2 sequences are SGHVS and FQNEAQ. Trimming cost V 4 bases and J 3 bases, with 11 bases left between them. The CDR3 consists of 14 residues. CDR3: CASSWTAGTDTQYF. Here the CDR3 DNA reads TGTGCCAGCAGCTGGACAGCGGGGACAGATACGCAGTATTTT. Filled out from reference TRBV7-8 and TRBJ2-3, the complete variable domain reads GAGVSQSPRYKVAKRGQDVALRCDPISGHVSLFWYQQALGQGPEFLTYFQNEAQLDKSGLPSDRFFAERPEGSVSTLKIQRTQQEDSAVYLCASSWTAGTDTQYFGPGTRLTVL.

This clone occurred a few times. CDR3 in amino acids: CASRNGQGGNYGYTF. In nucleotides, the CDR3 is TGCGCCAGCAGGAACGGACAGGGGGGTAACTATGGCTACACCTTC. V gene TRBV5-1 combines with J gene TRBJ1-2; the match to TRBD1 covers 10 bases. There are 15 residues in the CDR3. Germline assignment: CDR1 SGHRS and CDR2 YFSETQ. V lost 5 bases, J lost 1 base, and 5 bases stayed unmatched.

The chain combines TRBV7-9 with TRBJ2-4, with 8 bases lining up with TRBD1. V shed 4 bases, J shed 9 bases, and the junction held 5 bases outside the gene matches. Germline loops: CDR1 SEHNR, CDR2 FQNEAQ (reference sequence). The CDR3 length is 13 residues. CDR3 loop: CASSSTGGSIQYF. DNA of the CDR3: TGTGCCAGCAGCTCAACAGGGGGAAGCATTCAGTACTTC.

In nucleotides, the CDR3 is TGCGCCAGCAGTCAATCGGGCCAGCTTCTACGAGTATATCAAGGCTTCTACGAGCAGTACTTC. This gives the protein CASSQSGQLLRVYQGFYEQYF. V is TRBV23-1 and J is TRBJ2-7; unclear D gene. TRBV23-1 carries the ORF label, with uncertain function. The CDR3 totals 21 residues. Trimming removed 0 bases from V and 3 bases from J, with 30 bases in between.

This clone was counted a single time. The chain has TRBV4-2 and TRBJ2-1, with D maybe TRBD2 (5 bases). The V end was cut by 1 base, the J end by 0 bases, with 16 bases between. CDR3 length: 18 residues. Germline V gene sequence: CDR1 LGHNA, CDR2 YNFKEQ. The CDR3 sequence: CASSQAGWGWSSYNEQFF. The CDR3 DNA sequence: TGTGCCAGCAGCCAAGCGGGATGGGGTTGGAGCTCCTACAATGAGCAGTTCTTC.

The chain recombines TRBV4-1 with TRBJ2-1; 11 bases agree with TRBD1. This CDR3 has 16 amino acids. V gave up 2 bases and J gave up 8 bases; unmatched junction bases: 8. Looked up from germline, CDR1 is MGHRA and CDR2 is YSYEKL. As DNA, the CDR3 is TGCGCCAGCAGCCAACCGGACAGGGGGCGCTTGGATGAGCAGTTCTTC. Amino acids: CASSQPDRGRLDEQFF.

This chain uses TRBV5-4 with TRBJ2-7, with TRBD1 matching 8 bases. Germline V lookup: CDR1 SGHNT, CDR2 YYREEE (reference sequence). The CDR3 spans 14 residues. With 3 bases clipped from V and 6 bases from J, the junction kept 8 bases outside the gene matches. This CDR3 is CASSSTGVSGEQYF. As DNA, the CDR3 is TGTGCCAGCAGCTCGACAGGGGTATCGGGCGAGCAGTACTTC.

The J gene is TRBJ2-1, the V gene TRBV19; D remains unclear. The germline CDR1 and CDR2 sequences are LNHDA and SQIVND (reference sequence). The CDR3 extends over 15 amino acids. Deletions cut 1 base from V and 3 bases from J, with 10 bases between. CDR3 residues: CASSIANYIYNEQFF. The CDR3 DNA reads as TGTGCCAGTAGTATAGCTAACTACATCTACAATGAGCAGTTCTTC.

This sequence joins TRBV6-1 and TRBJ1-1; TRBD1 aligns across 12 bases. The CDR3 consists of 17 residues. The germline gives CDR1 MNHNS, CDR2 SASEGT. V was clipped by 4 bases and J by 2 bases; unmatched bases: 8. The CDR3 nucleotides are TGTGCCAGCAGTGCCCCGGGACAGGGGGCGAGAAACACTGAAGCTTTCTTT. Its protein product is CASSAPGQGARNTEAFF.

A single count supports this clone. The chain has TRBV4-2 and TRBJ1-3; weak D call: TRBD1 (6 bases). The V gene lost 7 bases and the J gene lost 2 bases, with 15 bases spanning the gap. Per germline, CDR1 LGHNA and CDR2 YNFKEQ. The CDR3 has 15 amino acids. Written as DNA, the CDR3 is TGTGCCAGCACCTCAACCTACAGGGCTGGAAACACCATATATTTT. It yields the protein CASTSTYRAGNTIYF.

The chain uses TRBV4-1 and TRBJ1-3; no definite D call. Germline V gives CDR1 MGHRA, CDR2 YSYEKL. This CDR3 spans 17 amino acids. V was cut by 0 bases and J by 0 bases, with 12 bases left in between. This CDR3 reads CASSQDPRRGSGNTIYF. The CDR3 DNA reads as TGCGCCAGCAGCCAAGATCCTCGCCGGGGCTCTGGAAACACCATATATTTT.

The chain has TRBV29-1 and TRBJ2-2; 7 positions match TRBD1. Germline CDR1 and CDR2: SQVTM and ANQGSEA. V shed 7 bases and J 7 bases; nucleotides not matched to a gene: 6. The CDR3 spans 12 residues. The CDR3 DNA follows: TGCAGCGCTAACAGGGGTAGCGGGGAGCTGTTTTTT. Its translation: CSANRGSGELFF.

The rearrangement uses TRBV11-2 and TRBJ1-1; the D gene is possibly TRBD1 (5 bases). There are 16 residues in the CDR3. V was clipped by 0 bases and J by 0 bases, with 11 bases between them. Per the germline V gene, CDR1 is SGHAT and CDR2 is FQNNGV. Here the CDR3 reads CASSLDRAGLNTEAFF. CDR3 in DNA: TGTGCCAGCAGCTTAGATCGGGCAGGGCTGAACACTGAAGCTTTCTTT.

The chain employs TRBV27 and TRBJ1-1, with a possible D match to TRBD1 (6 bases). CDR3 size: 14 residues. Trimming removed 5 bases from V and 5 bases from J, with 15 bases in between. Germline assignment: CDR1 MNHEY and CDR2 SMNVEV (reference sequence). The CDR3 sequence is CASSRLYQGTEAFF. The CDR3 DNA is TGTGCCAGCAGTCGATTATACCAGGGGACTGAAGCTTTCTTT.

This chain links TRBV27 with TRBJ2-7; TRBD1 aligns across 9 bases. V dropped 8 bases and J dropped 6; count of bases not matched to a gene: 8. Germline CDR1 and CDR2: MNHEY and SMNVEV (reference sequence). The length of the CDR3 is 13 residues. CDR3 amino acids: CASRRDRVGEQYF. The CDR3 coding sequence is TGTGCCAGCCGTCGGGACAGGGTCGGCGAGCAGTACTTC.